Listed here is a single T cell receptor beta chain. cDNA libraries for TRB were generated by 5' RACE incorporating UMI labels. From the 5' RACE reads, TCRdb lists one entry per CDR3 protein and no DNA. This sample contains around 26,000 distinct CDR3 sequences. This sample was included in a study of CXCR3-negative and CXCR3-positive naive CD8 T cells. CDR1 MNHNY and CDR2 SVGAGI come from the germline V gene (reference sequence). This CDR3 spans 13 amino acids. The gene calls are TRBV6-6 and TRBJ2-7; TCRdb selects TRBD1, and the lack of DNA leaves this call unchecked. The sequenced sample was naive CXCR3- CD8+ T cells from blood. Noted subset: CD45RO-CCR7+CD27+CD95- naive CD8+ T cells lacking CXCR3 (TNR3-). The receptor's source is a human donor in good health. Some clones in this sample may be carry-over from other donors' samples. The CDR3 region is CASSLGQSYEQYF.